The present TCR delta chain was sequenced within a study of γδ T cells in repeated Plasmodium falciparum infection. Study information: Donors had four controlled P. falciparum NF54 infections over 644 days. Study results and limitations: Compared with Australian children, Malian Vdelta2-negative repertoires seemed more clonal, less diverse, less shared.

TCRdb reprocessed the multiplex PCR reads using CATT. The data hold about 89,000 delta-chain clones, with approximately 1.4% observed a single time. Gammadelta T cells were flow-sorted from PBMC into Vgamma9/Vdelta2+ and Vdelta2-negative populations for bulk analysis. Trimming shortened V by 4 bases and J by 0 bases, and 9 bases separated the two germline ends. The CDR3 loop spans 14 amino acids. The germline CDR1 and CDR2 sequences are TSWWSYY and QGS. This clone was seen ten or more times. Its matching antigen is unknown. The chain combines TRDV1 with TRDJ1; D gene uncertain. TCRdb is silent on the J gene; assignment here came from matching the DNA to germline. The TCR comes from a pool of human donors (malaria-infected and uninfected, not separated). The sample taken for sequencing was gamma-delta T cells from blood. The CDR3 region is CALGAELYTDKLIF. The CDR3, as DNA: TGTGCTCTTGGGGCCGAACTCTACACCGATAAACTCATCTTT.